Only a few counts were recorded for the clone carrying this TCR beta chain. The antigen is unknown. This sample was taken from a study of T-cell memory formation after mild COVID-19. Overall study context: There were largely donor-specific TCR clusters.

MiXCR was run by TCRdb on the 5' RACE reads, yielding one entry per CDR3 protein. Here the sample spans about 130,000 distinct CDR3 sequences, more than 15% being singletons. The CDR3 loop spans 13 amino acids. Between the trimmed V and J ends, which lost 1 base and 6 bases, there was a span of 10 bases. Looked up from germline, CDR1 is SGHRS and CDR2 is YFSETQ. Whole-study findings and limits: Unconfirmed was the SARS-CoV-2 specificity of second-wave clones that peaked on day 37. There was a balanced CD4/CD8 profile in clones contracting day 15 to 85, and later expanders leaned CD4+.

The sequenced sample consisted of PBMCs or a T cell subset sorted from them (not recorded which). V gene TRBV5-1 combines with J gene TRBJ1-2, with no clear D. This TCR was sampled from an adult woman who had mild COVID-19 (a few samples of this study predate the infection). Cell type and time point are not known. The CDR3 here is CASSLMAGNGYTF. The CDR3 bases are TGCGCCAGCAGCTTGATGGCGGGTAATGGCTACACCTTC.